A single sample is the source of the 24 T cell receptor beta chains below, sequenced in a study of T cells after yellow fever vaccination. TCRdb recomputed calls from the 5' RACE reads with MiXCR, one row per CDR3 protein. There are under 80,000 distinct CDR3 sequences in the sample; 7.4% occur only once, and approximately 34% lies in the top ten. Sample: CD8+ T cells sorted from PBMCs, taken 15 days after the yellow fever booster vaccination. Receptors originate from a man aged 30 to 45 who received the YFV17D yellow fever vaccine.

This clonotype was recorded many times. The V gene is TRBV7-2, the J gene TRBJ2-1; 8 bases match TRBD2. This CDR3 spans 15 amino acids. The trim removed 0 bases at V and 15 bases at J, leaving 13 bases unmatched. The germline V gene encodes CDR1 SGHTA and CDR2 FQGNSA. This chain's CDR3 is CASSLAGLAPRGGFF. CDR3 nucleotide sequence: TGTGCCAGCAGCTTAGCGGGGCTAGCCCCCCGGGGGGGGTTCTTC.

This clonotype came up many times. The chain combines TRBV3-1 with TRBJ1-5; possibly TRBD1 for D (5 bases). The CDR3 is made up of 17 amino acids. Germline lookup yields CDR1 LGHDT and CDR2 YNNKEL (reference sequence). V shed 1 base and J shed 6 bases, with 19 bases lying between them. CDR3: CASSQVGDARRSQPQHF. The CDR3 coding sequence is TGTGCCAGCAGCCAAGTAGGGGACGCCCGGCGAAGTCAGCCCCAGCATTTT.

There are many counts of this clonotype. The CDR3 protein is CASSFPVPGKETQYF. CDR3 nucleotide sequence: TGTGCCAGCAGCTTCCCAGTTCCGGGAAAAGAGACCCAGTACTTC. V usage is TRBV5-5 and J usage is TRBJ2-5; tentatively, D is TRBD2 (5 bases). V was shortened by 2 bases and J by 3 bases, with 14 bases between the two germline ends. CDR1 and CDR2 (germline): SGHKS, YYEKEE (reference sequence). The CDR3 has 15 amino acids.

On this clonotype itself: With a much larger clone just one base away, this may be a read error. The chain has TRBV20-1 and TRBJ2-1; D is ambiguous. The CDR3 covers 13 residues. Germline assignment: CDR1 DFQATT and CDR2 SNEGSKA (reference sequence). CDR3 sequence: CSANQHSHNEQFF. DNA of the CDR3: TGCAGTGCTAACCAACACTCCCACAATGAGCAGTTCTTC.

This clonotype has a count of ten or more. CDR3 DNA sequence: TGTGCCAGCAGTTTTCACGGGTCTGGCGAGACCCAGTACTTC. Its translation: CASSFHGSGETQYF. The rearrangement links TRBV6-5 to TRBJ2-5; no firm D call. V was cut by 4 bases and J by 5 bases, with 14 bases left in between. This CDR3 has 14 residues. Per the germline V gene, CDR1 is MNHEY and CDR2 is SVGAGI.

This clonotype was recorded at least ten times. The DNA for the CDR3 is TGCGCCAGCAGCTTGATGGCATCCTACGAGCAGTACTTC. Protein product: CASSLMASYEQYF. The V and J genes are TRBV5-1 and TRBJ2-7; no definite D call. The germline V gene has CDR1 SGHRS and CDR2 YFSETQ. Trimming cost V 1 base and J 1 base, with 6 bases left between them. CDR3 length: 13 residues.

This clonotype was detected ten times or more. The chain uses TRBV5-1 and TRBJ1-2, with D unresolved. In germline, CDR1 is SGHRS, CDR2 YFSETQ. The V and J ends lost 6 bases and 8 bases respectively, with 23 bases between them. The length of the CDR3 is 15 residues. CDR3 residues: CASTDYDPGSKGYTF. The DNA for the CDR3 is TGCGCCAGCACCGACTACGACCCCGGGAGCAAGGGCTACACCTTC.

This clonotype occurred many times. This rearrangement joins TRBV6-2 or TRBV6-3 to TRBJ2-1; D is uncertain. This CDR3 contains 14 residues. The V and J ends lost 0 bases and 8 bases respectively, with 11 bases between them. The germline gives CDR1 MNHEY, CDR2 SVGEGT. The CDR3, as DNA: TGTGCCAGCAGTTACTCCACTACTTGGGATGAGCAGTTCTTC. Protein sequence: CASSYSTTWDEQFF.

Ten or more counts support this clonotype. This chain connects TRBV6-5 to TRBJ1-6, with D maybe TRBD1 (6 bases). This CDR3 has 14 residues. CDR1 and CDR2 (germline): MNHEY, SVGAGI. With 4 bases removed from V and 10 bases from J, the gap between germline ends came to 14 bases. This CDR3 is CASSLQGRGSPLHF. CDR3 sequence (DNA): TGTGCCAGCAGTTTGCAGGGGAGGGGATCACCCCTCCACTTT.

Comments on this clonotype: A much larger clone sits a single nucleotide away, making a read error possible. CDR3 bases: TGTGCCAGCAGCCAGGGAGGGGGACACCTAGCCAAAAACACTCAGTACTTC. Translating it yields CASSQGGGHLAKNTQYF. The V call is TRBV7-3, the J call TRBJ2-4, with D possibly being TRBD2 (7 bases). The germline V gene has CDR1 SGHTA and CDR2 FQGTGA. The CDR3 is made up of 17 amino acids.

The chain recombines TRBV6-1 with TRBJ2-7, with D unclear. The germline V and J ends were trimmed by 5 bases and 3 bases, with 17 bases remaining between them. The CDR3 covers 15 residues. Germline V CDR1 and CDR2: MNHNS, SASEGT. CDR3: CASSRTGSPFYEQYF. CDR3 bases: TGTGCCAGCAGTCGAACCGGGTCCCCCTTCTACGAGCAGTACTTC.

This clonotype has ten or more counts. This chain connects TRBV27 to TRBJ2-7, with 12 bases that match TRBD1. The CDR3 contains 15 residues. Losses at the gene ends were 8 bases for V and 5 bases for J; bases not matched to a gene: 10. Germline V lookup: CDR1 MNHEY, CDR2 SMNVEV (reference sequence). The CDR3 spells CASGHRDRGLNEQYF. CDR3 DNA sequence: TGTGCCAGCGGGCACCGGGACAGGGGGCTCAACGAGCAGTACTTC.

This clonotype has at least ten counts. J is TRBJ1-3 and V is TRBV9; 9 bases line up with TRBD1. V lost 3 bases and J lost 0; bases outside the gene matches: 4. This CDR3 region has 16 residues. CDR1 SGDLS and CDR2 YYNGEE come from the germline V gene. The CDR3 nucleotides are TGTGCCAGCAGCGCAATGGACAGGGGCTCTGGAAACACCATATATTTT. Its protein product is CASSAMDRGSGNTIYF.

This clonotype was recorded at least ten times. The rearrangement uses TRBV20-1 and TRBJ2-7; 12 bases line up with TRBD2. The CDR3 length is 15 residues. Germline V CDR1 and CDR2: DFQATT, SNEGSKA (reference sequence). V was clipped by 6 bases and J by 6 bases; unmatched bases: 12. The CDR3 DNA reads as TGCAGTGCCCAATTGACTAGCGGGAGAGTCAGCGAGCAGTACTTC. It is translated as CSAQLTSGRVSEQYF.

This clonotype was counted many times. Its ends do not fully match the called genes, so a read error is possible. The chain has TRBV9 and TRBJ2-1; 7 positions match TRBD2. The V gene's germline CDR1 is SGDLS and CDR2 YYNGEE. The CDR3 consists of 16 residues. This CDR3 is CASSVAPGLPFDERFF. Written as DNA, the CDR3 is TGTGCCAGCAGCGTAGCGCCGGGACTACCCTTCGATGAGCGGTTCTTC.

This clonotype was recorded many times. The chain is built from TRBV6-5 and TRBJ2-7; 9 nucleotides line up with TRBD2. The V gene's germline CDR1 is MNHEY and CDR2 SVGAGI. The CDR3 is 16 amino acids. V was clipped by 6 bases and J by 6 bases; unmatched bases: 15. The CDR3 loop reads CASRRSWREGQVEQYF. DNA for the CDR3: TGTGCCAGCAGGCGCAGCTGGCGGGAGGGCCAGGTCGAGCAGTACTTC.

This clonotype was seen at least ten times. This chain links TRBV6-6 with TRBJ2-7; 8 bases are shared with TRBD1. V shed 8 bases, J shed 5 bases, and the junction held 8 bases outside the gene matches. Germline V gene lookup returns CDR1 MNHNY and CDR2 SVGAGI (reference sequence). This CDR3 has 13 residues. The CDR3 here is CASGWTGNNEQYF. The CDR3 nucleotides read TGTGCCAGCGGGTGGACAGGGAATAACGAGCAGTACTTC.

Many counts were recorded for this clonotype. The chain is built from TRBV6-5 and TRBJ2-7; 8 bases map to TRBD2. This CDR3 contains 16 residues. V was pared by 5 bases and J by 5 bases, with 14 bases of the junction left unmatched. The germline V gene encodes CDR1 MNHEY and CDR2 SVGAGI. Here the CDR3 reads CASSPNLPGGLDEQYF. CDR3 bases: TGTGCCAGCAGTCCAAATCTACCGGGAGGGCTCGACGAGCAGTACTTC.

This clonotype was recorded many times. This chain connects TRBV2 to TRBJ2-3; maybe TRBD2 (6 bases). Looked up from germline, CDR1 is SNHLY and CDR2 is FYNNEI. Trimming shortened V by 3 bases and J by 2 bases, and 18 bases separated the two germline ends. The CDR3 contains 17 residues. This chain's CDR3 is CASSDAHYAGTTDTQYF. The CDR3, as DNA: TGTGCCAGCAGTGACGCCCATTACGCGGGGACCACAGATACGCAGTATTTT. The complete variable domain, with remaining parts taken from reference TRBV2 and TRBJ2-3, reads EPEVTQTPSHQVTQMGQEVILRCVPISNHLYFYWYRQILGQKVEFLVSFYNNEISEKSEIFDDQFSVERPDGSNFTLKIRSTKLEDSAMYFCASSDAHYAGTTDTQYFGPGTRLTVL.

This clonotype was observed at least ten times. This chain joins TRBV29-1 and TRBJ2-3; D may be TRBD2 (6 bases). The CDR3 runs 14 residues. V was trimmed by 6 bases and J by 0 bases, leaving 13 bases between them. CDR1 and CDR2 from the germline V gene are SQVTM and ANQGSEA. CDR3 nucleotide sequence: TGCAGCGTCAGCCGGGACTCAAGCACAGATACGCAGTATTTT. It is translated as CSVSRDSSTDTQYF.

In its sample, this clonotype was seen many times. The chain carries TRBV6-1 and TRBJ1-1, with 7 bases identical to TRBD1. The V segment lost 3 bases and the J segment 5 bases; nucleotides outside the gene matches: 6. Germline CDR1 MNHNS, CDR2 SASEGT. CDR3 length equals 14 residues. CDR3 in amino acids: CASSEHRGWTEAFF. DNA of the CDR3: TGTGCCAGCAGTGAGCACAGGGGATGGACTGAAGCTTTCTTT.

A note on this clonotype: A much larger clone lies a single base off, so this may be a read error. V is TRBV6-2 or TRBV6-3 and J is TRBJ2-7, with TRBD2 matching 11 bases. V shed 5 bases, J shed 5 bases, and the junction held 11 bases outside the gene matches. The CDR3 spans 16 residues. Germline CDR1 and CDR2: MNHEY and SVGEGT. This chain's CDR3 is CASSRLAGGPNDEQYF. CDR3 DNA sequence: TGTGCCAGCAGTCGTTTAGCGGGAGGGCCAAATGACGAGCAGTACTTC.

This clonotype came up many times. The chain joins TRBV20-1 to TRBJ2-7, with 10 bases that match TRBD1. The CDR3 has 16 residues. V shed 0 bases and J 0 bases; nucleotides not matched to a gene: 5. Germline V gene sequence: CDR1 DFQATT, CDR2 SNEGSKA (reference sequence). The CDR3 loop is CSAREGGTGDSYEQYF. The CDR3 DNA reads as TGCAGTGCTAGAGAGGGCGGGACAGGGGACTCCTACGAGCAGTACTTC.

The table lists this clonotype with many counts. V is TRBV5-5 and J is TRBJ2-7, with TRBD2 as a possible D gene (5 bases). Germline V lookup: CDR1 SGHKS, CDR2 YYEKEE (reference sequence). The CDR3 contains 15 residues. The V gene lost 4 bases and the J gene lost 3 bases, with 17 bases spanning the gap. The CDR3 DNA follows: TGTGCCAGCAGCCGGGATGATACGGGCCTCTACGAGCAGTACTTC. It codes for CASSRDDTGLYEQYF.